Below are 2 T cell receptor beta chains sequenced from a single sample in a study of cytomegalovirus exposure and HLA in healthy donors (dated by TCRdb to the late 2010s). Library preparation used the immunoSEQ multiplex PCR assay. The multiplex PCR relied on a mix of 60 forward primers for TCR Vbeta segments and 13 reverse primers for TCR Jbeta segments. TCRdb stores this immuneACCESS table with in-frame sequences only. Part of the clones is absent; in the studies checked, under half of the shortfall reflects unresolved V genes, and no reason is known for the rest. Counted in this sample were under 85,000 clones; around 62% of them appeared once. The leading ten clones occupy less than 20% of the sample. Sample: PBMCs. The receptors here all came from a man aged 35-49 years in good health and CMV-seropositive.

This clone has only a few counts. This rearrangement joins TRBV30 to TRBJ2-1; D possibly corresponds to TRBD1 (5 bases). This CDR3 comprises 12 residues. Germline V gene lookup returns CDR1 GTSNPN and CDR2 SVGIG (reference sequence). V was cut by 3 bases and J by 8 bases, with 11 bases left in between. This CDR3 reads CAWSSRVDEQFF. DNA of the CDR3: TGTGCCTGGAGCTCCAGGGTGGATGAGCAGTTCTTC.

This clone has only one observation. The genes are TRBV2 and TRBJ1-2, with 9 bases identical to TRBD1. CDR3 length: 13 residues. Germline CDR1 SNHLY, CDR2 FYNNEI. The V segment lost 7 bases and the J segment 6 bases; nucleotides outside the gene matches: 6. This CDR3 reads CASIRTGEHGYTF. CDR3 bases: TGTGCCAGCATACGGACAGGGGAGCATGGCTACACCTTC.